Below are 18 T cell receptor beta chains sequenced from a single sample in a study of blood T cell repertoires in COVID-19 (dated by TCRdb to 2020 to 2021). Receptor libraries were prepared by the immunoSEQ multiplex PCR assay. TCRdb carries this immuneACCESS record with in-frame sequences only. Its versions omit some clonotypes, under half of them owing to an unresolved V gene in the studies checked, with the rest unexplained. Within this sample are under 200,000 clones, with just over 85% of them counted one time only. 5.5% to 7% of the sample belongs to the ten largest clones. The sample was peripheral blood. These receptors were taken from a man between 50 and 59 years old with active or convalescent COVID-19.

J is TRBJ1-5 and V is TRBV24-1, with 7 bases fitting TRBD1. From germline, CDR1 is KGHDR and CDR2 SFDVKD. Trimming cost V 2 bases and J 9 bases; bases outside gene matches: 9. The CDR3 has 15 residues. CDR3 sequence: CATSDYPGTEGPQHF. The CDR3 DNA follows: TGTGCCACCAGTGATTACCCCGGGACAGAGGGGCCCCAGCATTTT.

V gene TRBV3-1 (or the pseudogene TRBV3-2) combines with J gene TRBJ1-6, with D possibly being TRBD1 (6 bases). V lost 0 bases and J lost 10, with 13 bases in between. The germline CDR1 and CDR2 sequences are LGHDT and YNNKEL (reference sequence). This CDR3 has 15 amino acids. The CDR3 sequence is CASSQDQQGRSPLHF. DNA of the CDR3: TGTGCCAGCAGCCAAGATCAGCAGGGGCGGTCACCCCTCCACTTT.

The V call is TRBV5-4, the J call TRBJ1-2; D may be TRBD1 (6 bases). Germline V CDR1 and CDR2: SGHNT, YYREEE (reference sequence). Deletions cut 5 bases from V and 0 bases from J, with 11 bases between. CDR3 length: 14 amino acids. The CDR3 bases are TGTGCCAGCAGGATACAGGGTGCTAACTATGGCTACACCTTC. It translates to CASRIQGANYGYTF.

This clone was seen only once. The chain links TRBV7-2 to TRBJ2-1; TRBD2 matches 8 bases. The CDR3 loop spans 17 amino acids. The J segment lost 7 bases and the V segment lost 0 bases, leaving 11 bases of the junction unmatched. Germline assignment: CDR1 SGHTA and CDR2 FQGNSA. The DNA for the CDR3 is TGTGCCAGCAGCTTAGCGCGAGGGCGGGGGGCCGCAAATGAGCAGTTCTTC. The encoded protein is CASSLARGRGAANEQFF. Drawing the rest from reference TRBV7-2 and TRBJ2-1, the complete variable domain is GAGVSQSPSNKVTEKGKDVELRCDPISGHTALYWYRQSLGQGLEFLIYFQGNSAPDKSGLPSDRFSAERTGGSVSTLTIQRTQQEDSAVYLCASSLARGRGAANEQFFGPGTRLTVL.

This clone occurred once. The chain links TRBV11-3 to TRBJ1-5, with D maybe TRBD1 (6 bases). V was shortened by 3 bases and J by 5 bases, with 8 bases between the two germline ends. This CDR3 contains 13 residues. Germline values: CDR1 SGHNT, CDR2 YENEEA. CDR3 protein: CASSFDRYQPQHF. In DNA, the CDR3 is TGTGCCAGCAGCTTCGACAGGTATCAGCCCCAGCATTTT.

This clone has more than one count but fewer than ten. This chain links TRBV6-5 with TRBJ2-3, with TRBD1 identical over 9 bases. V shed 6 bases, J shed 3 bases, and the junction held 7 bases outside the gene matches. The CDR3 length is 15 residues. Germline lookup yields CDR1 MNHEY and CDR2 SVGAGI. CDR3 in amino acids: CASRVGTGSTDTQYF. The CDR3 nucleotides are TGTGCCAGCAGGGTCGGGACAGGGAGTACAGATACGCAGTATTTT.

This clone was found a few times. V and J are TRBV7-9 and TRBJ1-1; D not certain. Trimming pared 0 bases from V and 7 bases from J, leaving 6 bases between. Germline assignment: CDR1 SEHNR and CDR2 FQNEAQ (reference sequence). This CDR3 is 12 amino acids long. CDR3 sequence reads: CASSLARNEAFF. The CDR3 DNA is TGTGCCAGCAGCTTAGCGCGTAATGAAGCTTTCTTT.

Only a few counts were recorded for this clone. CDR3 nucleotide sequence: TGTGCCAGCAGTGGGGGGAGGGCCTCCTACAATGAGCAGTTCTTC. Its translation is CASSGGRASYNEQFF. The chain couples TRBV2 to TRBJ2-1, with 7 bases lining up with TRBD2. J lost 0 bases, V lost 4 bases, and 3 bases had no gene match. The CDR3 has 15 amino acids. Germline V CDR1 and CDR2: SNHLY, FYNNEI.

The genes are TRBV19 and TRBJ1-5; 7 nucleotides agree with TRBD1. This CDR3 comprises 14 residues. The ends lost 4 bases at V and 4 bases at J; junction bases unmatched: 4. Germline V gene lookup returns CDR1 LNHDA and CDR2 SQIVND (reference sequence). The CDR3 DNA sequence: TGTGCCAGTAGTAGACAGGGACCTAATCAGCCCCAGCATTTT. This sequence encodes CASSRQGPNQPQHF.

The chain joins TRBV4-3 to TRBJ2-3; TRBD1 matches at 7 bases. Germline V gives CDR1 LGHNA, CDR2 YSLEER. This CDR3 contains 15 residues. Germline trimming cut 3 bases from V and 6 bases from J; bases unmatched to any gene: 9. The CDR3 coding sequence is TGCGCCAGCAGCCATTCCGGGACAGCCGACGATACGCAGTATTTT. It encodes CASSHSGTADDTQYF.

This clone is a singleton in its sample. V is TRBV20-1 and J is TRBJ2-5; D is possibly TRBD2 (5 bases). Germline V gene lookup returns CDR1 DFQATT and CDR2 SNEGSKA (reference sequence). This CDR3 spans 11 amino acids. Deletions cut 7 bases from V and 7 bases from J, with 13 bases between. CDR3 loop: CSGGPGGTQYF. DNA for the CDR3: TGCAGTGGGGGTCCCGGAGGGACCCAGTACTTC.

V usage is TRBV5-1 and J usage is TRBJ2-3; 11 bases fit TRBD2. Germline CDR1 reads SGHRS; CDR2 reads YFSETQ. Trimming removed 6 bases from V and 2 bases from J; junction bases left unmatched: 5. The CDR3 has 15 amino acids. The CDR3 sequence: CASTASGGPTDTQYF. The CDR3 DNA is TGCGCCAGCACTGCTAGCGGGGGGCCCACAGATACGCAGTATTTT.

This clone occurred a few times. This sequence joins TRBV5-1 and TRBJ1-2, with D possibly being TRBD1 (6 bases). The CDR3 consists of 13 residues. V gave up 0 bases and J gave up 4 bases, with 7 bases separating them. Germline assignment: CDR1 SGHRS and CDR2 YFSETQ. DNA for the CDR3: TGCGCCAGCAGCTTGGACAGGGTCTATGGCTACACCTTC. Protein product: CASSLDRVYGYTF.

This clone is a singleton in its sample. The chain carries TRBV19 and TRBJ2-3; 7 positions agree with TRBD2. V lost 6 bases, J lost 2 bases, and 5 bases stayed unmatched. The CDR3 totals 14 residues. Germline V CDR1 and CDR2: LNHDA, SQIVND (reference sequence). CDR3 loop: CASRNAGDTDTQYF. The CDR3 bases are TGTGCCAGTAGAAATGCGGGGGACACAGATACGCAGTATTTT. Full variable domain (missing parts from reference TRBV19 and TRBJ2-3): DGGITQSPKYLFRKEGQNVTLSCEQNLNHDAMYWYRQDPGQGLRLIYYSQIVNDFQKGDIAEGYSVSREKKESFPLTVTSAQKNPTAFYLCASRNAGDTDTQYFGPGTRLTVL.

The rearrangement uses TRBV5-5 and TRBJ1-1; tentatively, D is TRBD1 (5 bases). CDR3 size: 18 residues. Germline V CDR1 and CDR2: SGHKS, YYEKEE (reference sequence). V lost 0 bases to trimming and J lost 1 base, with 19 bases between them. The DNA for the CDR3 is TGTGCCAGCAGCTTGGGGCCCTCAGGGTTAAGGGGGAACACTGAAGCTTTCTTT. Residues: CASSLGPSGLRGNTEAFF.

The chain carries TRBV6-5 and TRBJ2-7; possibly TRBD1 for D (7 bases). The CDR3 covers 15 residues. Germline CDR1 and CDR2: MNHEY and SVGAGI. Trimming removed 6 bases at V and 2 bases at J, with 17 bases between. CDR3 sequence: CASRKRGTATYEQYF. The CDR3 DNA reads TGTGCCAGCAGAAAACGCGGGACAGCCACCTACGAGCAGTACTTC.

The chain employs TRBV2 and TRBJ1-5, with 8 bases fitting TRBD1. The CDR3 is 17 residues long. J gave up 4 bases and V 7 bases, and 15 bases lay outside the gene matches. CDR1 is SNHLY and CDR2 is FYNNEI in the germline V gene. For the CDR3, the DNA is TGTGCCAGCACCCGATTAGGAGGACAGGGCATTAATCAGCCCCAGCATTTT. Translating gives CASTRLGGQGINQPQHF.

The chain joins TRBV7-9 to TRBJ2-3; D is perhaps TRBD1 (5 bases). The CDR3 is made up of 13 amino acids. Germline CDR1 reads SEHNR; CDR2 reads FQNEAQ (reference sequence). The germline V and J ends were trimmed by 1 base and 6 bases, with 8 bases remaining between them. The CDR3 nucleotides read TGTGCCAGCAGCTTAGTATCAGGGGATACGCAGTATTTT. Protein product: CASSLVSGDTQYF.